Each of the 14 T cell receptor beta chains below was sequenced from the same sample in a study of cytomegalovirus exposure and HLA in healthy donors. Primers: 60 Vbeta forward and 13 Jbeta reverse. The method was immunoSEQ multiplex PCR; TCRdb's version includes in-frame clones alone and lacks a portion of them. The table shows 100,000 to 150,000 clones, with 80% occurring only once. The sequencing input was PBMCs. Receptors originate from a man aged 25-40 years in good health and CMV-seropositive.

The genes are TRBV18 and TRBJ2-1, with 7 bases aligning to TRBD1. J lost 6 bases, V lost 3 bases, and 2 bases had no gene match. This CDR3 has 13 residues. Germline V gene sequence: CDR1 KGHSH, CDR2 LQKENI. The DNA for the CDR3 is TGTGCCAGCTCACCGACAGGGATCAATGAGCAGTTCTTC. Translating gives CASSPTGINEQFF.

J is TRBJ1-2 and V is TRBV15; D possibly corresponds to TRBD1 (5 bases). Germline V lookup: CDR1 LNHNV, CDR2 YYDKDF (reference sequence). The CDR3 covers 19 residues. V was trimmed by 5 bases and J by 8 bases, leaving 33 bases between them. The CDR3 nucleotides are TGTGCCACCAGCGGATCAGGGTACGCCGCTGCCTTTTATCCAAGCGGCTACACCTTC. It translates to CATSGSGYAAAFYPSGYTF.

The V gene is TRBV5-1, the J gene TRBJ1-6; TRBD1 matches 8 bases. Germline CDR1 is SGHRS and CDR2 is YFSETQ. After removal of 4 bases from V and 8 bases from J, the junction contained 8 bases not matched to a gene. This CDR3 is 15 amino acids long. The CDR3 loop is CASSPSTGAYSPLHF. Here the CDR3 DNA reads TGCGCCAGCAGCCCCTCGACAGGGGCTTATTCACCCCTCCACTTT.

About this clone: The same CDR3 is also encoded by other DNA sequences in this sample. The V call is TRBV9, the J call TRBJ1-1, with 8 nucleotides matching TRBD1. Germline V gene sequence: CDR1 SGDLS, CDR2 YYNGEE. The CDR3 extends over 15 amino acids. V dropped 0 bases and J dropped 0; count of bases not matched to a gene: 1. CDR3 residues: CASSVGQGLNTEAFF. As DNA, the CDR3 is TGTGCCAGCAGCGTAGGACAGGGGCTGAACACTGAAGCTTTCTTT.

The chain recombines TRBV14 with TRBJ1-1; TRBD1 aligns across 8 bases. Trimming removed 0 bases from V and 1 base from J; junction bases left unmatched: 4. The length of the CDR3 is 16 residues. Germline V gene data show CDR1 as SGHDN and CDR2 as FVKESK. DNA for the CDR3: TGTGCCAGCAGCCAAGACGACAGGGGCTGGAACACTGAAGCTTTCTTT. This sequence encodes CASSQDDRGWNTEAFF.

The J gene is TRBJ2-1, the V gene TRBV2; a weak D match, TRBD2 (6 bases). V was clipped by 10 bases and J by 5 bases, with 18 bases between them. The CDR3 covers 14 residues. Per the germline V gene, CDR1 is SNHLY and CDR2 is FYNNEI. The CDR3 nucleotides read TGTGCCACCTCCATCCGGGGGAGCGACAATGAGCAGTTCTTC. This gives the protein CATSIRGSDNEQFF.

DNA for the CDR3: TGTGCCAGCAGTCCCAGTACTAGCGGGGGGACCCTCTCCTACGAGCAGTACTTC. Translating gives CASSPSTSGGTLSYEQYF. The rearrangement joins TRBV28 to TRBJ2-7; 12 bases fit TRBD2. CDR1 is MDHEN, CDR2 SYDVKM, per germline. The junction had 11 bases not matched to a gene; V was cut back by 5 bases and J by 0 bases. This CDR3 is built from 18 residues.

In this sample, this clone turned up a few times. The chain joins TRBV28 to TRBJ2-1, with D maybe TRBD2 (6 bases). V shed 3 bases and J shed 7 bases, with 13 bases lying between them. The CDR3 runs 14 residues. Germline values: CDR1 MDHEN, CDR2 SYDVKM. This CDR3 is CASSFTSRRNEQFF. Written as DNA, the CDR3 is TGTGCCAGCAGTTTCACTAGCAGACGGAATGAGCAGTTCTTC.

The chain couples TRBV9 to TRBJ2-2; possible D gene TRBD1, 6 bases. V dropped 3 bases and J dropped 4 bases, with 13 bases sitting between them. The CDR3 is 15 amino acids. The germline V gene encodes CDR1 SGDLS and CDR2 YYNGEE. The CDR3 nucleotides read TGTGCCAGCAGCGCCTCTACAGGGATCACCGGGGAGCTGTTTTTT. Encoded protein: CASSASTGITGELFF.

The chain uses TRBV4-1 and TRBJ1-1; 11 bases are a match to TRBD1. With V trimmed by 4 bases and J by 4 bases, 5 bases remained unmatched. Germline V gene sequence: CDR1 MGHRA, CDR2 YSYEKL. CDR3 length: 15 residues. CDR3 region: CASSLGDRGVTEAFF. DNA for the CDR3: TGCGCCAGCAGCCTCGGGGACAGGGGGGTCACTGAAGCTTTCTTT.

The J gene is TRBJ2-5, the V gene TRBV5-6; the match to TRBD2 covers 15 bases. The length of the CDR3 is 18 residues. Germline CDR1 and CDR2: SGHDT and YYEEEE. V lost 4 bases, J lost 7 bases, and 14 bases stayed unmatched. The CDR3 DNA follows: TGTGCCAGCAGCCGACGCTGGACTAGCGGGGGGGCCTGGGGGACCCAGTACTTC. Encoded protein: CASSRRWTSGGAWGTQYF.

This clone was recorded a few times. The CDR3 is CASSEGGAGDTEAFF. CDR3 DNA sequence: TGTGCCAGCAGTGAAGGGGGGGCGGGGGACACTGAAGCTTTCTTT. The genes are TRBV2 and TRBJ1-1; tentatively, D is TRBD1 (6 bases). CDR1 and CDR2 (germline): SNHLY, FYNNEI. The CDR3 covers 15 residues. V lost 1 base, J lost 3 bases, and 12 bases lay in between.

The chain couples TRBV5-8 to TRBJ1-2; tentatively, D is TRBD1 (6 bases). CDR1 and CDR2 (germline): SGHTS, YDEGEE. The CDR3 runs to 16 residues. The V end lost 0 bases, the J end lost 8 bases, and 20 bases lay between the germline ends. CDR3 residues: CASSLVQGPRFRGYTF. The CDR3 DNA sequence: TGTGCCAGCAGCTTGGTTCAGGGGCCCCGCTTCAGAGGCTACACCTTC.

CDR3 amino acids: CASSVGIAGAQETQYF. The DNA of the CDR3 is TGTGCCAGCAGCGTAGGGATAGCGGGGGCACAAGAGACCCAGTACTTC. The rearrangement joins TRBV9 to TRBJ2-5; 9 nucleotides align to TRBD2. With V trimmed by 0 bases and J by 2 bases, 5 bases remained unmatched. CDR1 is SGDLS and CDR2 is YYNGEE in the germline V gene. This CDR3 contains 16 residues.